Following are 17 T cell receptor beta chains from one sample sequenced in a study of blood T cell repertoires in COVID-19. Only in-frame clones appear in the TCRdb table, and some are missing; sequencing was by immunoSEQ multiplex PCR. The repertoire holds over 200,000 clones, around nine tenths seen once, with approximately 6.2% in the top ten. The sequencing sample was made of peripheral blood. The receptors originated from a man in his fifties or sixties who had recovered from COVID-19.

J is TRBJ2-1 and V is TRBV30, with D tentatively TRBD2 (5 bases). Germline-derived CDR1 and CDR2 are GTSNPN and SVGIG (reference sequence). V lost 2 bases to trimming and J lost 8 bases, with 19 bases between them. The CDR3 has 15 residues. The CDR3 here is CAWSSGNLLKHEQFF. The CDR3 DNA follows: TGTGCCTGGAGTTCCGGGAACTTGCTTAAGCATGAGCAGTTCTTC.

Only a few counts were recorded for this clone. The CDR3 DNA reads as TGTGCCAGCAGCCAAGATCAGGGGAGAAACACCATATATTTT. Protein product: CASSQDQGRNTIYF. The chain uses TRBV4-2 and TRBJ1-3, with D tentatively TRBD1 (6 bases). V gave up 0 bases and J gave up 5 bases, with 8 bases separating them. The CDR3 runs to 14 residues. Germline values: CDR1 LGHNA, CDR2 YNFKEQ.

This sequence joins TRBV5-1 and TRBJ2-2, with D possibly TRBD1 on 6 matching bases. V was shortened by 4 bases and J by 3 bases, with 13 bases between the two germline ends. CDR1 is SGHRS, CDR2 YFSETQ, per germline. The CDR3 consists of 15 residues. The CDR3 region is CASSEGVSHTGELFF. The CDR3, as DNA: TGCGCCAGCAGCGAGGGGGTCTCACACACCGGGGAGCTGTTTTTT. The complete variable domain, with remaining parts taken from reference TRBV5-1 and TRBJ2-2, reads KAGVTQTPRYLIKTRGQQVTLSCSPISGHRSVSWYQQTPGQGLQFLFEYFSETQRNKGNFPGRFSGRQFSNSRSEMNVSTLELGDSALYLCASSEGVSHTGELFFGEGSRLTVL.

The rearrangement joins TRBV14 to TRBJ2-7; possibly TRBD1 for D (5 bases). V was cut by 5 bases and J by 3 bases, with 11 bases left in between. This CDR3 is built from 13 residues. Germline V gene lookup returns CDR1 SGHDN and CDR2 FVKESK. CDR3 DNA sequence: TGTGCCAGCAGCGGACAATTATTCTACGAGCAGTACTTC. This translates into CASSGQLFYEQYF.

The chain combines TRBV11-3 with TRBJ2-7, with 12 bases aligning to TRBD2. The CDR3 contains 15 residues. The germline V gene has CDR1 SGHNT and CDR2 YENEEA. After removal of 5 bases from V and 3 bases from J, the junction contained 5 bases not matched to a gene. This CDR3 is CASSAGLAGFYEQYF. Written as DNA, the CDR3 is TGTGCCAGCAGCGCGGGACTAGCGGGTTTCTACGAGCAGTACTTC.

The chain combines TRBV28 with TRBJ2-1, with 8 positions matching TRBD1. With 3 bases clipped from V and 6 bases from J, the junction kept 7 bases outside the gene matches. The CDR3 extends over 15 amino acids. Germline V gives CDR1 MDHEN, CDR2 SYDVKM. Here the CDR3 reads CASSFSQGAPNEQFF. The CDR3 nucleotides are TGTGCCAGCAGTTTTAGTCAGGGGGCACCCAATGAGCAGTTCTTC.

About this clone itself: Other DNA variants within this sample encode the same CDR3. This chain uses TRBV5-1 with TRBJ1-3; TRBD1 is a possible D gene (5 bases). The CDR3 extends over 15 amino acids. From germline, CDR1 is SGHRS and CDR2 YFSETQ. V was trimmed by 1 base and J by 0 bases, leaving 8 bases between them. The CDR3: CASSLQGSSGNTIYF. As DNA, the CDR3 is TGCGCCAGCAGCTTGCAGGGAAGCTCTGGAAACACCATATATTTT.

The CDR3 DNA follows: TGTGCCAGTAGTACCTACAGGGGTCCCTCGGTATCCTACAATGAGCAGTTCTTC. Protein sequence: CASSTYRGPSVSYNEQFF. V and J are TRBV19 and TRBJ2-1; 7 positions agree with TRBD1. Germline CDR1 and CDR2: LNHDA and SQIVND (reference sequence). CDR3 length: 18 amino acids. Trimming cost V 4 bases and J 1 base; bases outside gene matches: 13.

This clone was seen many times. This sequence joins TRBV15 and TRBJ1-2, with D maybe TRBD1 (5 bases). Trimming removed 2 bases at V and 8 bases at J, with 18 bases between. The CDR3 runs 15 residues. Germline loops: CDR1 LNHNV, CDR2 YYDKDF (reference sequence). For the CDR3, the DNA is TGTGCCACCAGCAGAACCCCGGGGGACTCTTGGGGCTACACCTTC. Translated, it gives CATSRTPGDSWGYTF.

The chain has TRBV27 and TRBJ1-6; maybe TRBD1 (5 bases). Germline V CDR1 and CDR2: MNHEY, SMNVEV (reference sequence). The CDR3 consists of 13 residues. V was shortened by 5 bases and J by 13 bases, with 15 bases between the two germline ends. CDR3: CASSGGGWNPLHF. The CDR3, as DNA: TGTGCCAGCAGTGGTGGGGGGTGGAATCCCCTCCACTTT.

V usage is TRBV7-9 and J usage is TRBJ1-5; the D gene is possibly TRBD1 (6 bases). Trimming took 5 bases from V and 7 from J, leaving 12 bases between them. There are 13 residues in the CDR3. Germline assignment: CDR1 SEHNR and CDR2 FQNEAQ (reference sequence). CDR3 nucleotide sequence: TGTGCCAGCAGCGAGGGGGATTTCCAGCCCCAGCATTTT. Its protein is CASSEGDFQPQHF.

This chain uses TRBV18 with TRBJ1-2, with 7 bases fitting TRBD1. The germline CDR1 and CDR2 sequences are KGHSH and LQKENI. The V segment lost 2 bases and the J segment 8 bases; nucleotides outside the gene matches: 5. The CDR3 length is 13 residues. The CDR3 DNA reads as TGTGCCAGCTCACCAGTTGAGACAGGGGGCTACACCTTC. As protein: CASSPVETGGYTF.

The gene calls are TRBV10-3 and TRBJ2-1; 10 nucleotides match TRBD2. The CDR3 length is 15 residues. The germline V gene has CDR1 ENHRY and CDR2 SYGVKD. V trimming: 4 bases; J trimming: 9 bases; junction bases outside the gene matches: 9. CDR3 sequence (DNA): TGTGCCATCAGTGCCCAAGCGGGGGGGTTCGGTGAGCAGTTCTTC. This sequence encodes CAISAQAGGFGEQFF.

The chain is built from TRBV30 and TRBJ1-1; D is uncertain. The CDR3 loop spans 11 amino acids. Trimming shortened V by 3 bases and J by 8 bases, and 10 bases separated the two germline ends. Germline CDR1 is GTSNPN and CDR2 is SVGIG (reference sequence). The CDR3 loop reads CAWSIPGEAFF. The DNA for the CDR3 is TGTGCCTGGAGCATTCCGGGAGAAGCTTTCTTT.

V gene TRBV29-1 combines with J gene TRBJ1-1; D not certain. This CDR3 comprises 13 residues. Trimming took 7 bases from V and 1 from J, leaving 13 bases between them. Germline V gene data show CDR1 as SQVTM and CDR2 as ANQGSEA. CDR3 nucleotide sequence: TGCAGCGCCCGATCGACACCGAACACTGAAGCTTTCTTT. This translates into CSARSTPNTEAFF.

V is TRBV6-1 and J is TRBJ2-1; TRBD2 agrees at 9 bases. With 6 bases clipped from V and 5 bases from J, the junction kept 8 bases outside the gene matches. The CDR3 contains 15 residues. The V gene's germline CDR1 is MNHNS and CDR2 SASEGT. The CDR3 DNA follows: TGTGCCAGCAGGCGGACTAGCGCCGAGGACAATGAGCAGTTCTTC. Translated: CASRRTSAEDNEQFF.

The gene calls are TRBV25-1 and TRBJ2-3, with TRBD2 matching over 13 bases. J lost 6 bases, V lost 2 bases, and 5 bases had no gene match. Looked up from germline, CDR1 is MGHDK and CDR2 is SYGVNS. The length of the CDR3 is 16 residues. The CDR3: CASSEITSGRVDTQYF. CDR3 nucleotide sequence: TGTGCCAGCAGTGAAATAACTAGCGGGAGGGTGGATACGCAGTATTTT.